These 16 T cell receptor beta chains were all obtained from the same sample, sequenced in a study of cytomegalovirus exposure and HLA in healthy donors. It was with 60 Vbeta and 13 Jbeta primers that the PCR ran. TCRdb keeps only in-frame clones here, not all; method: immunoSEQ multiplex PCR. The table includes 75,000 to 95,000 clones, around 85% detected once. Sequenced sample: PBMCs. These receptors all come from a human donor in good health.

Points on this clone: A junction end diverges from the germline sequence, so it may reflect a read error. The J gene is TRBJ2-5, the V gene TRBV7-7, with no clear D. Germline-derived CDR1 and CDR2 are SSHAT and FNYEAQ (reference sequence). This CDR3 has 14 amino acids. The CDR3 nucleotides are TGTGCTAGCAGCCAGGTCGGCCGTGGGGAGACCCAGTACTTC. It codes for CASSQVGRGETQYF. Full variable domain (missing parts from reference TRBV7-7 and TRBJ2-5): GAGVSQSPRYKVTKRGQDVTLRCDPISSHATLYWYQQALGQGPEFLTYFNYEAQPDKSGLPSDRFSAERPEGSISTLTIQRTEQRDSAMYRCASSQVGRGETQYFGPGTRLLVL.

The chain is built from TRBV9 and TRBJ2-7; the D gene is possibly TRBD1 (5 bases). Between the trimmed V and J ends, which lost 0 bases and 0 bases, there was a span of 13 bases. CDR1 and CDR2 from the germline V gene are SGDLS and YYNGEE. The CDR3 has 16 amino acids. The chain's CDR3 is CASSVGITGPSYEQYF. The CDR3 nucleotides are TGTGCCAGCAGCGTAGGCATCACAGGCCCCTCCTACGAGCAGTACTTC.

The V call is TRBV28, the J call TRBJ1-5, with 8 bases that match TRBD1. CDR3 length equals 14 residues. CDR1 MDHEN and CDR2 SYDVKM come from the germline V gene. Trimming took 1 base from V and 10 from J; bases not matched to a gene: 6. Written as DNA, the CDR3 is TGTGCCAGCAGTTTATTGGACAGGGAAGGTCCCCAGCATTTT. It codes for CASSLLDREGPQHF.

CDR3: CASSSRDRAWGTQYF. DNA of the CDR3: TGTGCCAGCAGCTCCCGGGACAGGGCCTGGGGTACGCAGTATTTT. The rearrangement joins TRBV7-9 to TRBJ2-3, with 9 nucleotides matching TRBD1. The CDR3 length is 15 residues. Trimming cost V 4 bases and J 8 bases; bases outside gene matches: 10. Germline V gene lookup returns CDR1 SEHNR and CDR2 FQNEAQ (reference sequence).

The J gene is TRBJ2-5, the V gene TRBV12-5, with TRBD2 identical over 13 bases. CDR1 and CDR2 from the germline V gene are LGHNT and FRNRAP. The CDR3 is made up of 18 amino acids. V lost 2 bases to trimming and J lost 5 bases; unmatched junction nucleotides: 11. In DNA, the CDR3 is TGTGCTAGTGGTTTGCCACGGGGGACTAGCGGGGACGAGGAGACCCAGTACTTC. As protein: CASGLPRGTSGDEETQYF.

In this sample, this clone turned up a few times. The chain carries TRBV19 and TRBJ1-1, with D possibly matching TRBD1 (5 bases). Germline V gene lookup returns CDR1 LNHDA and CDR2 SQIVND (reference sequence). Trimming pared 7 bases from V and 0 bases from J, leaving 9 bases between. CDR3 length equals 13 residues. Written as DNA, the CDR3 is TGTGCCAGTAAGACAGACATGAACACTGAAGCTTTCTTT. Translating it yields CASKTDMNTEAFF.

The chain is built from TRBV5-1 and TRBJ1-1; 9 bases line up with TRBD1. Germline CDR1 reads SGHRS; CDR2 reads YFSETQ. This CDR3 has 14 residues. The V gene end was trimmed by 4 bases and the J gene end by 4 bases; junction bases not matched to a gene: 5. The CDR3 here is CASSVETGGTEAFF. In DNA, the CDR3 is TGCGCCAGCAGCGTGGAGACAGGGGGCACTGAAGCTTTCTTT.

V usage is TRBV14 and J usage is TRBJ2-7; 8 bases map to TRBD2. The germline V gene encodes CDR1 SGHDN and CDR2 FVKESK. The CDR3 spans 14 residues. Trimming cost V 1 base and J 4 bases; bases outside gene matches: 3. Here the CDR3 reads CASSQVLAEYEQYF. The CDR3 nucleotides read TGTGCCAGCAGCCAAGTACTAGCGGAATACGAGCAGTACTTC.

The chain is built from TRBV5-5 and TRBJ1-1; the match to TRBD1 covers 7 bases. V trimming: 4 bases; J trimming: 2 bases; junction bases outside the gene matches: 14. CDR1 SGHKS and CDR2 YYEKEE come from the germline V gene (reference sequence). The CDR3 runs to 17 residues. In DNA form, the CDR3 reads TGTGCCAGCAGCACTACCTACCTGGGACAGCTCAACACTGAAGCTTTCTTT. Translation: CASSTTYLGQLNTEAFF.

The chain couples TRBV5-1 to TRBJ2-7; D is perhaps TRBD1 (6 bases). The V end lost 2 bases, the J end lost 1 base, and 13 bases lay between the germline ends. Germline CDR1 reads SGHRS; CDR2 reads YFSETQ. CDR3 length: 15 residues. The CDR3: CASSFPLGQSYEQYF. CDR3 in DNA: TGCGCCAGCAGCTTCCCGCTCGGACAGTCCTACGAGCAGTACTTC. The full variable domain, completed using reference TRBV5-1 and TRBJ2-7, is KAGVTQTPRYLIKTRGQQVTLSCSPISGHRSVSWYQQTPGQGLQFLFEYFSETQRNKGNFPGRFSGRQFSNSRSEMNVSTLELGDSALYLCASSFPLGQSYEQYFGPGTRLTVT.

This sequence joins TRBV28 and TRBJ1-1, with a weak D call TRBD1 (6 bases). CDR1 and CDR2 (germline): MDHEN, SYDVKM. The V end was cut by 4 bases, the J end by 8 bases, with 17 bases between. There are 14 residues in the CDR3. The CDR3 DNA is TGTGCCAGCAGTTCCGGGACAACTCTTTCAGAAGCTTTCTTT. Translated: CASSSGTTLSEAFF.

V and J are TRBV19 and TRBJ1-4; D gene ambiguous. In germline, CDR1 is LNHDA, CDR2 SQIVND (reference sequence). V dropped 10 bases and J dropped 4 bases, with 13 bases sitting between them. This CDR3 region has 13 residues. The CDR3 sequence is CATSVVHNEKLFF. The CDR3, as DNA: TGTGCCACGTCGGTCGTCCATAATGAAAAACTGTTTTTT.

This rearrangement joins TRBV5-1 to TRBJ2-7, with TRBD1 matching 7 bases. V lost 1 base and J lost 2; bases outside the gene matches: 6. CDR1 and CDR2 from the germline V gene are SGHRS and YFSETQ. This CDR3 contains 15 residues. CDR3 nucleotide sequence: TGCGCCAGCAGCTTGCACGGGACAGCGACCTACGAGCAGTACTTC. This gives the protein CASSLHGTATYEQYF.

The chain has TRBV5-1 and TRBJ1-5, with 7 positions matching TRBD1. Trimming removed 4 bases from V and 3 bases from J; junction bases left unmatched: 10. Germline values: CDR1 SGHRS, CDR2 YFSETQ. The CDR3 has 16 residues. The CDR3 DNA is TGCGCCAGCAGCCCGGTCCCGGGACAGCTCAATCAGCCCCAGCATTTT. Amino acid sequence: CASSPVPGQLNQPQHF.

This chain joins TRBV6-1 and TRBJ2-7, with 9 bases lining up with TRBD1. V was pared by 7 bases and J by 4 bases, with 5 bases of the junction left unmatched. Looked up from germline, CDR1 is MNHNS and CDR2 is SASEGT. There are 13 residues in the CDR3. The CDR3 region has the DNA TGTGCCAGCATCGGGACAGGGAGGTACGAGCAGTACTTC. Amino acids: CASIGTGRYEQYF.

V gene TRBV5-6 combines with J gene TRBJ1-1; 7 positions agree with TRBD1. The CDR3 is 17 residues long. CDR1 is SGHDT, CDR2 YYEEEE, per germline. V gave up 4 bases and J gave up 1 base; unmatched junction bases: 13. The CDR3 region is CASSTPRQGITNTEAFF. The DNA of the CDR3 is TGTGCCAGCAGCACACCAAGACAGGGTATCACGAACACTGAAGCTTTCTTT.